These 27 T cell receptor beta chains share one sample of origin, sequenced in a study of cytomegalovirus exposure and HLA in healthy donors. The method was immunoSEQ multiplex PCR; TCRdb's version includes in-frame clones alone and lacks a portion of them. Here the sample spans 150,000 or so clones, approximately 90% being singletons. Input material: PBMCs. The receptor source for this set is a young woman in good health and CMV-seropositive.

CDR3 region: CASSLPGVGNTIYF. DNA of the CDR3: TGTGCCAGCAGTTTACCAGGGGTGGGAAACACCATATATTTT. The chain uses TRBV28 and TRBJ1-3, with D perhaps TRBD1 (6 bases). Between the trimmed V and J ends, which lost 2 bases and 4 bases, there was a span of 9 bases. CDR1 MDHEN and CDR2 SYDVKM come from the germline V gene. The CDR3 sequence is 14 residues long.

The CDR3 DNA sequence: TGCAGCGTTGAAGTTTATCAGAGGACTAGCGGGTTCTCTGGGGCCAACGTCCTGACTTTC. The encoded protein is CSVEVYQRTSGFSGANVLTF. The chain couples TRBV29-1 to TRBJ2-6, with TRBD2 matching 11 bases. Germline CDR1 is SQVTM and CDR2 is ANQGSEA. The length of the CDR3 is 20 residues. Losses at the gene ends were 1 base for V and 0 bases for J; bases not matched to a gene: 11. Combining the CDR3 with reference TRBV29-1 and TRBJ2-6 gives the whole variable domain SAVISQKPSRDICQRGTSLTIQCQVDSQVTMMFWYRQQPGQSLTLIATANQGSEATYESGFVIDKFPISRPNLTFSTLTVSNMSPEDSSIYLCSVEVYQRTSGFSGANVLTFGAGSRLTVL.

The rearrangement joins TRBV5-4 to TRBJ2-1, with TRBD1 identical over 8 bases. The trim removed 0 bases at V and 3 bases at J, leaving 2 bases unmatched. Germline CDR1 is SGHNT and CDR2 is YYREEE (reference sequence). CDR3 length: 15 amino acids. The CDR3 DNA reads TGTGCCAGCAGCTTGGACAGGGGGGACTACAATGAGCAGTTCTTC. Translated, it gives CASSLDRGDYNEQFF.

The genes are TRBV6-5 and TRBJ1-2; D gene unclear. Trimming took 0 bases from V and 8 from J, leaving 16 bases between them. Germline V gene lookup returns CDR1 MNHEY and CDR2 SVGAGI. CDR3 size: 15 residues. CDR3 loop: CASSYSGTAGRGYTF. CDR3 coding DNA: TGTGCCAGCAGTTACTCGGGTACCGCGGGGAGAGGCTACACCTTC.

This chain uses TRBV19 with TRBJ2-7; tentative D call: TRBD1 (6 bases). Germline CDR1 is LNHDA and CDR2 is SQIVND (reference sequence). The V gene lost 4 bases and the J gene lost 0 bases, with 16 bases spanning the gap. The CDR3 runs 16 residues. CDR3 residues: CASSTKSQGRSYEQYF. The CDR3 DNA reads TGTGCCAGTAGTACGAAATCACAGGGTCGCTCCTACGAGCAGTACTTC.

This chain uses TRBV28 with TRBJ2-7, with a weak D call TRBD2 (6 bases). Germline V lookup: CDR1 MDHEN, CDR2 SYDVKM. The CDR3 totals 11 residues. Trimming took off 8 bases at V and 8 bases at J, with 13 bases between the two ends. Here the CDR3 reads CASGWRGKQYF. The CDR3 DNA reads TGTGCCAGCGGGTGGAGGGGTAAGCAGTACTTC. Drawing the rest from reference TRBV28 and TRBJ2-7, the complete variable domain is DVKVTQSSRYLVKRTGEKVFLECVQDMDHENMFWYRQDPGLGLRLIYFSYDVKMKEKGDIPEGYSVSREKKERFSLILESASTNQTSMYLCASGWRGKQYFGPGTRLTVT.

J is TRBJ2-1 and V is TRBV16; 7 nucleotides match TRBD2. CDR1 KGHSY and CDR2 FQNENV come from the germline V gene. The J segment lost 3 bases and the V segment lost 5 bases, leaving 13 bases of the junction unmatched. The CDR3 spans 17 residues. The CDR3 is CASSIGDYQVGYNEQFF. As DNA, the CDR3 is TGTGCCAGCAGCATAGGGGACTACCAGGTTGGCTACAATGAGCAGTTCTTC.

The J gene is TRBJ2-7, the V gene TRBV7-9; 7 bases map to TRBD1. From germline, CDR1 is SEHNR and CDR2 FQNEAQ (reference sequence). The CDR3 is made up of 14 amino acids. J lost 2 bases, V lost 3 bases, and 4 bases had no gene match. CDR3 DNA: TGTGCCAGCAGCTTGGACAGGTTGACCTACGAGCAGTACTTC. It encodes CASSLDRLTYEQYF.

This CDR3 reads CASRDFDTYEQYF. CDR3 sequence (DNA): TGTGCCAGTAGGGACTTCGACACCTACGAGCAGTACTTC. The chain recombines TRBV19 with TRBJ2-7; possible D gene TRBD2, 5 bases. Germline CDR1 and CDR2: LNHDA and SQIVND (reference sequence). V was clipped by 6 bases and J by 2 bases, with 11 bases between them. The CDR3 is 13 residues long. The full variable domain, completed using reference TRBV19 and TRBJ2-7, is DGGITQSPKYLFRKEGQNVTLSCEQNLNHDAMYWYRQDPGQGLRLIYYSQIVNDFQKGDIAEGYSVSREKKESFPLTVTSAQKNPTAFYLCASRDFDTYEQYFGPGTRLTVT.

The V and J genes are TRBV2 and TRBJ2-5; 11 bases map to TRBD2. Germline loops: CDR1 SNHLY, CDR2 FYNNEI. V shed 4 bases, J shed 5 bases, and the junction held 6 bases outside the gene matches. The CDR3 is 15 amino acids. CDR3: CASSGGLAVVETQYF. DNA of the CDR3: TGTGCCAGCAGTGGGGGACTAGCGGTTGTGGAGACCCAGTACTTC.

CDR3 region: CASSSTGAGDTQYF. In DNA form, the CDR3 reads TGTGCCAGCAGCTCTACAGGGGCCGGGGATACGCAGTATTTT. The V and J genes are TRBV7-3 and TRBJ2-3, with 7 bases identical to TRBD1. The CDR3 has 14 residues. V shed 4 bases, J shed 6 bases, and the junction held 7 bases outside the gene matches. Germline-derived CDR1 and CDR2 are SGHTA and FQGTGA.

The CDR3 spells CASSQTTGQAHQPQHF. For the CDR3, the DNA is TGCGCCAGCAGCCAAACGACGGGACAGGCCCATCAGCCCCAGCATTTT. The J gene is TRBJ1-5, the V gene TRBV4-1; 8 positions match TRBD1. The germline CDR1 and CDR2 sequences are MGHRA and YSYEKL. V lost 2 bases to trimming and J lost 5 bases; unmatched junction nucleotides: 8. The CDR3 consists of 16 residues.

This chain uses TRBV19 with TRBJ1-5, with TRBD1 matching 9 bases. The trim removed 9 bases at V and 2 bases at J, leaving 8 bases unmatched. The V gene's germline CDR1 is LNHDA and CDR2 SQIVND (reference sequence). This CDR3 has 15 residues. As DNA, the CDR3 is TGTGCCAGCAAGCCTAGGACAGGGGGCAATCAGCCCCAGCATTTT. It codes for CASKPRTGGNQPQHF.

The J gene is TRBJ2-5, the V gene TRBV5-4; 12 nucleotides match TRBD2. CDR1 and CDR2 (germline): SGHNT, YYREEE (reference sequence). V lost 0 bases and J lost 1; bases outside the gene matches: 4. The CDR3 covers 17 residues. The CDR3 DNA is TGTGCCAGCAGCTTGGTCACTAGCGGGGGGAGCCAAGAGACCCAGTACTTC. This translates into CASSLVTSGGSQETQYF.

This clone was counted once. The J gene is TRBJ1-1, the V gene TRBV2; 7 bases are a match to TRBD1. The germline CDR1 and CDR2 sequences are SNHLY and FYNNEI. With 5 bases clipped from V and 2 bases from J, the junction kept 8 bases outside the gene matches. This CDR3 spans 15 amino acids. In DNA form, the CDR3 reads TGTGCCAGCAGTCCGGGACAGATGTTAAACACTGAAGCTTTCTTT. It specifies CASSPGQMLNTEAFF.

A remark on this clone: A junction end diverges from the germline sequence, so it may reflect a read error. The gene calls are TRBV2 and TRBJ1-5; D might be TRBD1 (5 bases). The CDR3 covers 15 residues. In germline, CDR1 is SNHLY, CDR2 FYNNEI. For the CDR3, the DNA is TGTGCCAGCAGGGAAGACAGCCTTAGCAATCAGCCCCAGCATTTT. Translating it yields CASREDSLSNQPQHF.

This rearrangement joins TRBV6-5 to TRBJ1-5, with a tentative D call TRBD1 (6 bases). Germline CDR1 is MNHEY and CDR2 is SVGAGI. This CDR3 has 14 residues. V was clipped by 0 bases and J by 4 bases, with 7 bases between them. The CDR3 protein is CASSYSQGNQPQHF. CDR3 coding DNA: TGTGCCAGCAGTTACTCGCAGGGGAATCAGCCCCAGCATTTT.

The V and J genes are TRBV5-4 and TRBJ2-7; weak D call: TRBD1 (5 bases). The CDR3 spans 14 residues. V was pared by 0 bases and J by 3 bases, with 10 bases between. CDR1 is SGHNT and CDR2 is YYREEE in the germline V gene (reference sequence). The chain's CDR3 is CASSLGGQGYEQYF. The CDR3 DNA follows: TGTGCCAGCAGCTTGGGCGGTCAGGGCTACGAGCAGTACTTC.

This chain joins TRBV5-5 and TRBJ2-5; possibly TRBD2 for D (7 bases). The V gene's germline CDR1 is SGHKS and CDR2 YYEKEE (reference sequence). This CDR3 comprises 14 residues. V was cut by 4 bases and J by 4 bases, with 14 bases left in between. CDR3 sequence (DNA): TGTGCCAGCAGCCCCGGGGGGCCGGGAGAGACCCAGTACTTC. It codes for CASSPGGPGETQYF.

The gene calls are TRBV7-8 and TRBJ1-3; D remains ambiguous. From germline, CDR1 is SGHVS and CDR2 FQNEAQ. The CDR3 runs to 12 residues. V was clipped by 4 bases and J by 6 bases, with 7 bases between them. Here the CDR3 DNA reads TGTGCCAGCAGCTCGATACTAAACACCATATATTTT. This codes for CASSSILNTIYF.

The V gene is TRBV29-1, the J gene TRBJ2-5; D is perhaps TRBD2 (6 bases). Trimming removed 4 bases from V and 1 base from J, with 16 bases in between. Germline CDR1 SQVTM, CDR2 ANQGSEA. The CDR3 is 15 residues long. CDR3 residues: CSVASRWGVQETQYF. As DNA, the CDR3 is TGCAGCGTTGCCTCCCGCTGGGGGGTCCAAGAGACCCAGTACTTC.

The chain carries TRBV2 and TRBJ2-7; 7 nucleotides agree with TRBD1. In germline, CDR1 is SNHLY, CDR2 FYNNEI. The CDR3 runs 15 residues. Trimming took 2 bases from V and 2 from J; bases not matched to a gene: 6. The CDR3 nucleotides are TGTGCCAGCAGTGAAAGACAGGGTGATACCTACGAGCAGTACTTC. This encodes CASSERQGDTYEQYF.

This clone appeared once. CDR3 sequence reads: CASLNRAGGMDEQYF. Written as DNA, the CDR3 is TGTGCCAGCCTTAACCGTGCAGGGGGGATGGACGAGCAGTACTTC. This rearrangement joins TRBV28 to TRBJ2-7, with a weak D call TRBD1 (7 bases). V was shortened by 8 bases and J by 5 bases, with 22 bases between the two germline ends. CDR3 size: 15 residues. In germline, CDR1 is MDHEN, CDR2 SYDVKM.

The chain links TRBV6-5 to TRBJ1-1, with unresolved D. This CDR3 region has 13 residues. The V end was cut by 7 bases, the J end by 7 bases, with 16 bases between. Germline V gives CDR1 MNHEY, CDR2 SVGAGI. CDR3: CASMDPGGNEAFF. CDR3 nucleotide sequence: TGTGCCAGCATGGATCCTGGAGGGAATGAAGCTTTCTTT.

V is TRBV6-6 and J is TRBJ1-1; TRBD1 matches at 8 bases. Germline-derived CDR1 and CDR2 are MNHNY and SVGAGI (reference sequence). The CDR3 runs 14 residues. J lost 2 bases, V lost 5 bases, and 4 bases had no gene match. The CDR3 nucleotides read TGTGCCAGCAGTCGACAGGGGATTAACACTGAAGCTTTCTTT. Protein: CASSRQGINTEAFF.

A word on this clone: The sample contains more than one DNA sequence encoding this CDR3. The CDR3 sequence is CASSPPGGEQYF. CDR3 bases: TGTGCCAGCTCACCACCGGGGGGGGAGCAGTACTTC. This chain links TRBV18 with TRBJ2-7, with TRBD2 identical over 7 bases. This CDR3 comprises 12 residues. V lost 0 bases and J lost 7; bases outside the gene matches: 0. Germline lookup yields CDR1 KGHSH and CDR2 LQKENI.

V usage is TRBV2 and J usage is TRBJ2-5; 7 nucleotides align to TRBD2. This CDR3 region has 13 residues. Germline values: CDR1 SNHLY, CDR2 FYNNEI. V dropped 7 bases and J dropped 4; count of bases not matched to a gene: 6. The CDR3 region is CASKETSLETQYF. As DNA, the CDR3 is TGTGCCAGCAAGGAGACTAGCTTAGAGACCCAGTACTTC.